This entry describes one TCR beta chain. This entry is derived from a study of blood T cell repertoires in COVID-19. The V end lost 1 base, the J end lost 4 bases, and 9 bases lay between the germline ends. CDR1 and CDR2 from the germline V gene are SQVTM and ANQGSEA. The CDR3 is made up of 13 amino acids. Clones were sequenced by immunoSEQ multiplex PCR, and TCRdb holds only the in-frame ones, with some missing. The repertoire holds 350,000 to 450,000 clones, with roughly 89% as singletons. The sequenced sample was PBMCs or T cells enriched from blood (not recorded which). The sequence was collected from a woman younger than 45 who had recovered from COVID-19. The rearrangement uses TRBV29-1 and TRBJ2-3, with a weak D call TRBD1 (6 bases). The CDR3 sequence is CSVEGQAPDTQYF. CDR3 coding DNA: TGCAGCGTTGAAGGACAGGCCCCAGATACGCAGTATTTT.